These T cell receptor beta chains were read from a single sample in a study of cytomegalovirus exposure and HLA in healthy donors. Sequencing was performed with immunoSEQ multiplex PCR; in TCRdb, only in-frame clones are kept and a portion is missing. The table shows under 150,000 clones, with around 82% occurring only once. Sample: PBMCs. Receptor source: a male donor in good health and CMV-seropositive. The CDR3 runs from the conserved cysteine through the conserved F or W. A D gene is named only where the DNA matches it firmly. Size is omitted from some rows. Given values are once, few, many or a class for expanded clones.

few	TRBD2	TRBV7-2	TRBJ2-7	CASSLGLAGGYEQYF	TGTGCCAGCAGCTTAGGACTAGCGGGAGGCTACGAGCAGTACTTC
-	TRBD2	TRBV6-4	TRBJ2-1	CASSVTSGRGIEQFF	TGTGCCAGCAGTGTAACTAGCGGGAGGGGTATTGAGCAGTTCTTC
-	-	TRBV4-1	TRBJ1-1	CASVSRANTEAFF	TGCGCCAGCGTAAGCAGGGCTAACACTGAAGCTTTCTTT
-	TRBD1	TRBV30	TRBJ2-7	CAWSSTGEYYEQYF	TGTGCCTGGAGTTCTACAGGGGAATATTACGAGCAGTACTTC
-	-	TRBV4-1	TRBJ1-2	CASSHGRDGYTF	TGCGCCAGCAGCCACGGGCGGGATGGCTACACCTTC
-	TRBD2	TRBV5-8	TRBJ2-5	CASSFGLAGGERETQYF	TGTGCCAGCAGCTTCGGACTAGCGGGAGGGGAACGGGAGACCCAGTACTTC
-	-	TRBV7-9	TRBJ2-1	CASSLERGSNPYNEQFF	TGTGCCAGCAGCTTAGAAAGGGGGAGTAACCCCTACAATGAGCAGTTCTTC
-	TRBD2	TRBV7-9	TRBJ2-3	CASSSGGGRTDTQYF	TGTGCCAGCAGCTCGGGGGGGGGTAGGACAGATACGCAGTATTTT
-	-	TRBV6-1	TRBJ2-7	CASSDGGGSSYEQYF	TGTGCCAGCAGCGACGGGGGTGGAAGCTCCTACGAGCAGTACTTC
-	-	TRBV27	TRBJ1-2	CASSSPGDYGYTF	TGTGCCAGCAGTTCCCCCGGGGACTATGGCTACACCTTC
once	TRBD2	TRBV4-3	TRBJ2-1	CASSQKLAGVGNEQFF	TGCGCCAGCAGCCAAAAGCTAGCGGGAGTTGGCAATGAGCAGTTCTTC
-	TRBD2	TRBV7-9	TRBJ2-3	CASSLATSAERDTQYF	TGTGCCAGCAGCTTAGCGACTAGCGCGGAGAGGGATACGCAGTATTTT